Below, 8 T cell receptor beta chains from the same sample are listed, as sequenced in a study of blood T cell repertoires in COVID-19. Method: immunoSEQ multiplex PCR; TCRdb's copy keeps in-frame clones and lacks some. Of some 110,000 clones listed, less than 90% are singletons. Sequencing input: peripheral blood. These receptors were collected from a man between 65 and 85 years old who had recovered from COVID-19.

This clone came up once. The chain combines TRBV5-1 with TRBJ1-6, with 8 bases matching TRBD1. CDR1 and CDR2 from the germline V gene are SGHRS and YFSETQ. V lost 4 bases to trimming and J lost 8 bases; unmatched junction nucleotides: 5. The length of the CDR3 is 14 residues. Here the CDR3 DNA reads TGCGCCAGCAGCCTCGGACAGGGCGATTCACCCCTCCACTTT. This gives the protein CASSLGQGDSPLHF.

This clone has more than one count but fewer than ten. The rearrangement links TRBV5-1 to TRBJ1-2; tentative D call: TRBD1 (5 bases). V gave up 1 base and J gave up 5 bases, with 12 bases separating them. The CDR3 is made up of 14 amino acids. The V gene's germline CDR1 is SGHRS and CDR2 YFSETQ. As DNA, the CDR3 is TGCGCCAGCAGCTTGAGTGACAGTCTTTATGGCTACACCTTC. This codes for CASSLSDSLYGYTF.

The chain carries TRBV7-9 and TRBJ1-2; 7 positions match TRBD1. This CDR3 region has 12 residues. J lost 10 bases, V lost 5 bases, and 7 bases had no gene match. Germline CDR1 is SEHNR and CDR2 is FQNEAQ (reference sequence). CDR3 residues: CASSQGQTHYTF. The DNA of the CDR3 is TGTGCCAGCAGCCAGGGACAGACCCACTACACCTTC.

The V and J genes are TRBV7-2 and TRBJ1-5; the match to TRBD1 covers 7 bases. Germline trimming cut 5 bases from V and 0 bases from J; bases unmatched to any gene: 7. The germline V gene has CDR1 SGHTA and CDR2 FQGNSA. This CDR3 is 16 amino acids long. CDR3 in DNA: TGTGCCAGCAGCCTGGGACAGATCTATAGCAATCAGCCCCAGCATTTT. Translation: CASSLGQIYSNQPQHF.

This rearrangement joins TRBV16 to TRBJ2-3, with D hard to call. The CDR3 is made up of 14 amino acids. The V end was cut by 1 base, the J end by 0 bases, with 5 bases between. The germline CDR1 and CDR2 sequences are KGHSY and FQNENV. CDR3: CASSQWASTDTQYF. CDR3 DNA sequence: TGTGCCAGCAGCCAATGGGCAAGCACAGATACGCAGTATTTT.

The V call is TRBV9, the J call TRBJ2-2, with TRBD2 matching 7 bases. The CDR3 contains 15 residues. Germline loops: CDR1 SGDLS, CDR2 YYNGEE. With 7 bases clipped from V and 2 bases from J, the junction kept 8 bases outside the gene matches. The CDR3 sequence is CASGGAGENTGELFF. CDR3 nucleotides: TGTGCCAGCGGAGGGGCGGGGGAAAACACCGGGGAGCTGTTTTTT.

The chain employs TRBV10-3 and TRBJ1-1, with unresolved D. The CDR3 extends over 13 amino acids. Germline loops: CDR1 ENHRY, CDR2 SYGVKD. Deletions cut 7 bases from V and 5 bases from J, with 14 bases between. The CDR3 nucleotides are TGTGCCATCAACAGCATTTCGGGGACTGAAGCTTTCTTT. It translates to CAINSISGTEAFF.

The chain couples TRBV9 to TRBJ1-4; 9 nucleotides agree with TRBD1. The CDR3 is 16 amino acids. Unmatched junction bases numbered 9, after V lost 2 bases and J lost 7 bases. Germline lookup yields CDR1 SGDLS and CDR2 YYNGEE. CDR3 nucleotides: TGTGCCAGCAGCGTCCACGCGACAGGGGGGACTGAAAAACTGTTTTTT. Its protein product is CASSVHATGGTEKLFF.